This is a list of T cell receptor beta chains from one sample in a study of CD8 T cells in Susac syndrome. Each CDR3 protein is one row after TCRdb ran MiXCR on the immunoSEQ multiplex PCR reads. The data show 100,000 to 150,000 distinct CDR3 sequences, with 65% to 90% seen just once and 0.45% to 0.6% held by the top ten. The specimen was CD8+ T cells from PBMCs. Receptors were obtained from a human donor with multiple sclerosis. The CDR3 runs from the conserved cysteine through the conserved F or W. Each record gives: J gene, clone size, V gene, D gene, CDR3 protein, CDR3 DNA. A D gene is named only where the DNA matches it firmly. Rows give clone size only sometimes, using once, few, many, or a class for an expanded clone.

j_call: TRBJ2-6; clone_size: .; v_call: TRBV12-3/TRBV12-4; d_call: TRBD1; cdr3_aa: CASSLQQGIMRTGANVLTF; cdr3_nt: TGTGCCAGCAGCCTCCAACAGGGGATTATGAGAACTGGGGCCAACGTCCTGACTTTC
j_call: TRBJ1-1; clone_size: .; v_call: TRBV30; d_call: .; cdr3_aa: CAWSEVGPRVGPTEAFF; cdr3_nt: TGTGCCTGGAGTGAGGTCGGTCCCAGGGTAGGCCCCACTGAAGCTTTCTTT
j_call: TRBJ2-7; clone_size: .; v_call: TRBV5-1; d_call: TRBD1; cdr3_aa: CASSLEDRGYEQYF; cdr3_nt: TGCGCCAGCAGCTTGGAAGACAGGGGCTACGAGCAGTACTTC
j_call: TRBJ1-1; clone_size: .; v_call: TRBV20-1; d_call: .; cdr3_aa: CSASRDPYTNTEAFF; cdr3_nt: TGCAGTGCTAGTAGGGACCCTTACACGAACACTGAAGCTTTCTTT
j_call: TRBJ2-5; clone_size: .; v_call: TRBV27; d_call: .; cdr3_aa: CASSSISWAAQETQYF; cdr3_nt: TGTGCCAGCAGTAGTATAAGCTGGGCTGCTCAAGAGACCCAGTACTTC
j_call: TRBJ2-1; clone_size: once; v_call: TRBV24-1; d_call: .; cdr3_aa: CATSDLRTTPVDEQFF; cdr3_nt: TGTGCCACCAGTGATTTGAGGACTACCCCTGTTGATGAGCAGTTCTTC
j_call: TRBJ1-2; clone_size: few; v_call: TRBV6-1; d_call: TRBD1; cdr3_aa: CASSDRDGYTF; cdr3_nt: TGTGCCAGCAGCGACAGGGATGGCTACACCTTC
j_call: TRBJ2-5; clone_size: once; v_call: TRBV14; d_call: TRBD2; cdr3_aa: CASSHIAGGPWETQYF; cdr3_nt: TGTGCCAGCAGCCACATAGCGGGAGGGCCGTGGGAGACCCAGTACTTC
j_call: TRBJ2-1; clone_size: .; v_call: TRBV7-9; d_call: .; cdr3_aa: CASSSDGWLEQFF; cdr3_nt: TGTGCCAGCAGCTCAGACGGGTGGCTGGAGCAGTTCTTC
j_call: TRBJ2-2; clone_size: .; v_call: TRBV11-2; d_call: TRBD1; cdr3_aa: CASTDRTGELFF; cdr3_nt: TGTGCCAGTACGGACAGGACCGGGGAGCTGTTTTTT
j_call: TRBJ2-5; clone_size: .; v_call: TRBV6-1; d_call: TRBD2; cdr3_aa: CASSLSAGVDGETQYF; cdr3_nt: TGTGCCAGCAGTCTTTCAGCGGGGGTGGATGGAGAGACCCAGTACTTC
j_call: TRBJ1-5; clone_size: .; v_call: TRBV19; d_call: .; cdr3_aa: CASRQVGNQPQHF; cdr3_nt: TGTGCCAGTAGACAGGTGGGCAATCAGCCCCAGCATTTT
j_call: TRBJ1-3; clone_size: .; v_call: TRBV25-1; d_call: .; cdr3_aa: CASSEGTLSHSGNTIYF; cdr3_nt: TGTGCCAGCAGTGAGGGGACACTATCTCACTCTGGAAACACCATATATTTT
j_call: TRBJ1-1; clone_size: few; v_call: TRBV19; d_call: .; cdr3_aa: CASSILGAAEAFF; cdr3_nt: TGTGCCAGTAGTATCCTGGGGGCGGCTGAAGCTTTCTTT
j_call: TRBJ1-1; clone_size: once; v_call: TRBV7-9; d_call: .; cdr3_aa: CASHDPGRSGGTEAFF; cdr3_nt: TGTGCCAGCCACGATCCCGGACGGTCGGGTGGCACTGAAGCTTTCTTT
j_call: TRBJ2-1; clone_size: .; v_call: TRBV29-1; d_call: .; cdr3_aa: CSFTTHYNEQFF; cdr3_nt: TGCAGCTTCACCACTCACTACAATGAGCAGTTCTTC
j_call: TRBJ1-2; clone_size: .; v_call: TRBV2; d_call: .; cdr3_aa: CASSDFAGGRGYTF; cdr3_nt: TGTGCCAGCAGTGATTTTGCGGGGGGGAGAGGCTACACCTTC
j_call: TRBJ2-1; clone_size: .; v_call: TRBV24-1; d_call: .; cdr3_aa: CATSDSTRGLPSYNEQFF; cdr3_nt: TGTGCCACCAGTGATTCAACTAGGGGACTCCCCTCCTACAATGAGCAGTTCTTC
j_call: TRBJ2-3; clone_size: few; v_call: TRBV7-2; d_call: .; cdr3_aa: CASSEGPTDTQYF; cdr3_nt: TGTGCCAGCAGCGAAGGCCCCACAGATACGCAGTATTTT
j_call: TRBJ2-1; clone_size: .; v_call: TRBV5-1; d_call: .; cdr3_aa: CASSLARINEQFF; cdr3_nt: TGCGCCAGCAGCTTGGCGCGGATCAATGAGCAGTTCTTC
j_call: TRBJ1-1; clone_size: .; v_call: TRBV27; d_call: .; cdr3_aa: CASSLGGFNTEAFF; cdr3_nt: TGTGCCAGCAGTTTAGGAGGGTTTAACACTGAAGCTTTCTTT
j_call: TRBJ1-3; clone_size: .; v_call: TRBV18; d_call: .; cdr3_aa: CASSPPDWGLLSGNTIYF; cdr3_nt: TGTGCCAGCTCACCACCGGATTGGGGTCTCCTCTCTGGAAACACCATATATTTT
j_call: TRBJ2-7; clone_size: .; v_call: TRBV28; d_call: .; cdr3_aa: CASSLSPELGYEQYF; cdr3_nt: TGTGCCAGCAGTTTATCCCCCGAATTGGGGTACGAGCAGTACTTC
j_call: TRBJ2-3; clone_size: .; v_call: TRBV24-1; d_call: .; cdr3_aa: CATSDFWGLEDTQYF; cdr3_nt: TGTGCCACCAGTGATTTCTGGGGGCTGGAAGATACGCAGTATTTT
j_call: TRBJ2-2; clone_size: .; v_call: TRBV7-3; d_call: TRBD1; cdr3_aa: CASSSGGRTGELFF; cdr3_nt: TGTGCCAGCAGTTCAGGGGGACGCACCGGGGAGCTGTTTTTT
j_call: TRBJ2-3; clone_size: .; v_call: TRBV6-5; d_call: TRBD1; cdr3_aa: CASSYGDRGPEGTDTQYF; cdr3_nt: TGTGCCAGCAGTTACGGCGACAGGGGGCCCGAGGGGACAGATACGCAGTATTTT
j_call: TRBJ2-7; clone_size: .; v_call: TRBV28; d_call: TRBD1; cdr3_aa: CASSQKGRQGRGQYF; cdr3_nt: TGTGCCAGCAGTCAAAAGGGGAGACAGGGCAGAGGGCAGTACTTC
j_call: TRBJ2-1; clone_size: .; v_call: TRBV10-3; d_call: .; cdr3_aa: CAISVTHFPYNEQFF; cdr3_nt: TGTGCCATCAGTGTGACTCATTTCCCTTACAATGAGCAGTTCTTC
j_call: TRBJ2-7; clone_size: .; v_call: TRBV27; d_call: .; cdr3_aa: CASSLSILRDIGVGQYF; cdr3_nt: TGTGCCAGCAGTTTATCGATCCTCAGGGACATCGGCGTTGGGCAGTACTTC
j_call: TRBJ2-2; clone_size: once; v_call: TRBV20-1; d_call: .; cdr3_aa: CSARDRASQTGELFF; cdr3_nt: TGCAGTGCTAGAGATCGGGCTAGCCAGACCGGGGAGCTGTTTTTT
j_call: TRBJ2-7; clone_size: .; v_call: TRBV2; d_call: .; cdr3_aa: CASSGGQGPYEQYF; cdr3_nt: TGTGCCAGCAGTGGCGGGCAGGGCCCCTACGAGCAGTACTTC
j_call: TRBJ1-5; clone_size: .; v_call: TRBV19; d_call: .; cdr3_aa: CASSIFNVGQPQHF; cdr3_nt: TGTGCCAGTAGTATCTTCAATGTAGGACAGCCCCAGCATTTT
j_call: TRBJ1-1; clone_size: .; v_call: TRBV6-5; d_call: .; cdr3_aa: CASSPGNPNTEAFF; cdr3_nt: TGTGCCAGCAGCCCAGGGAACCCTAACACTGAAGCTTTCTTT
j_call: TRBJ1-1; clone_size: .; v_call: TRBV6-5; d_call: .; cdr3_aa: CASSYSGGREAFF; cdr3_nt: TGTGCCAGCAGTTACTCGGGCGGCAGGGAAGCTTTCTTT
j_call: TRBJ2-7; clone_size: few; v_call: TRBV7-2; d_call: TRBD1; cdr3_aa: CASSTTGVPSYEQYF; cdr3_nt: TGTGCCAGCAGCACGACAGGGGTCCCCTCCTACGAGCAGTACTTC
j_call: TRBJ2-2; clone_size: .; v_call: TRBV27; d_call: .; cdr3_aa: CASSQGGELFF; cdr3_nt: TGTGCCAGCAGCCAGGGCGGGGAGCTGTTTTTT
j_call: TRBJ2-3; clone_size: .; v_call: TRBV9; d_call: .; cdr3_aa: CASSVRGEDTQYF; cdr3_nt: TGTGCCAGCAGCGTAAGGGGGGAGGATACGCAGTATTTT
j_call: TRBJ1-1; clone_size: .; v_call: TRBV28; d_call: .; cdr3_aa: CASSLFEGNTEAFF; cdr3_nt: TGTGCCAGCAGTTTATTCGAAGGGAACACTGAAGCTTTCTTT
j_call: TRBJ2-1; clone_size: .; v_call: TRBV13; d_call: TRBD2; cdr3_aa: CASSLGLAGVLEQFF; cdr3_nt: TGTGCCAGCAGCCTGGGACTAGCGGGAGTGCTTGAGCAGTTCTTC
j_call: TRBJ1-5; clone_size: .; v_call: TRBV30; d_call: .; cdr3_aa: CAWSMGWGQPQHF; cdr3_nt: TGTGCCTGGAGTATGGGATGGGGTCAGCCCCAGCATTTT
j_call: TRBJ2-1; clone_size: .; v_call: TRBV7-6; d_call: TRBD2; cdr3_aa: CASSLAGLAPKEQFF; cdr3_nt: TGTGCCAGCAGCTTAGCAGGACTAGCGCCCAAGGAGCAGTTCTTC